This T cell receptor (beta chain) was found in a study of shared clonotypes between healthy human individuals. Study-wide context: Per donor, three plates held CD4 naive cells, three held CD4 memory, two held CD8 naive and one held CD8 memory.

The V and J ends lost 4 bases and 0 bases respectively, with 22 bases between them. Germline CDR1 is SEHNR and CDR2 is FQNEAQ (reference sequence). This CDR3 has 19 amino acids. The repertoire was sequenced with immunoSEQ multiplex PCR; TCRdb's copy has only in-frame clones and lacks some. Of hundreds of thousands of clones listed, 85% to 95% were seen once; the top ten hold over 0.1%. The naive CD8 subset, CD45RO-negative cells positively selected for CCR7, excluded terminally differentiated effector memory CD45RA+ cells. The material sequenced was naive CD8+ T cells sorted from blood. The genes are TRBV7-9 and TRBJ1-5, with D perhaps matching TRBD1 (5 bases). This TCR was sampled from a woman in her twenties or thirties in good health. The CDR3 spells CASSSDGGDRLNSNQPQHF. Written as DNA, the CDR3 is TGTGCCAGCAGCTCCGACGGGGGGGATCGACTAAATAGCAATCAGCCCCAGCATTTT.